This T cell receptor beta chain was identified in a study of blood T cell repertoires in COVID-19. Study-level background: Whether acute or convalescent, the COVID-19 samples came from the United States, Italy and Spain. Sample material is recorded as cDNA or gDNA derived from T cells, B-cell-depleted T cells, or PBMCs.

Germline V gene data show CDR1 as SEHNR and CDR2 as FQNEAQ (reference sequence). V was cut by 3 bases and J by 6 bases, with 8 bases left in between. The CDR3 length is 12 residues. Per the authors' pipeline: Amplification of reference gene primers provided the estimated nucleated cell counts. Profiling relied on immunoSEQ multiplex PCR, and the TCRdb table lists in-frame clones only, not all of them. For V, J and clone size, that table is used; D and trimming come from the DNA. Here the sample spans over 45,000 clones, roughly 83% being singletons. The V gene is TRBV7-9, the J gene TRBJ1-1; D call uncertain. The clonotype originates from a man between 45 and 60 years old with active COVID-19. The sequenced sample was peripheral blood. The CDR3 DNA sequence: TGTGCCAGCAGCTTTGACAACCCTGAAGCTTTCTTT. It translates to CASSFDNPEAFF. Together with reference TRBV7-9 and TRBJ1-1, the CDR3 gives the full variable domain: DTGVSQNPRHKITKRGQNVTFRCDPISEHNRLYWYRQTLGQGPEFLTYFQNEAQLEKSRLLSDRFSAERPKGSFSTLEIQRTEQGDSAMYLCASSFDNPEAFFGQGTRLTVV.